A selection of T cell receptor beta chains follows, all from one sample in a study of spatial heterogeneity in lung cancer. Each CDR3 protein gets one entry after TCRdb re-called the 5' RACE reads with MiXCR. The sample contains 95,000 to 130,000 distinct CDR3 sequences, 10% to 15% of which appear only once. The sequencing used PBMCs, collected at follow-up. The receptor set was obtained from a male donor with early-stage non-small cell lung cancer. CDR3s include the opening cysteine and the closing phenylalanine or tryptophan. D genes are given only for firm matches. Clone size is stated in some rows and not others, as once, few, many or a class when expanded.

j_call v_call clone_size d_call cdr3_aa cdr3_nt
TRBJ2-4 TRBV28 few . CASSFQEGALNIQYF TGTGCCAGCAGTTTTCAGGAAGGGGCTTTAAACATTCAGTACTTC
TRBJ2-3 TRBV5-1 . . CASSLGPEVQIRLVLTPDTQYF TGCGCCAGCAGCTTGGGACCCGAAGTCCAAATCCGACTAGTTTTGACCCCAGATACGCAGTATTTT
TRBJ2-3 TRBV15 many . CATSRDPWSTDTQYF TGTGCCACCAGCAGAGATCCGTGGAGCACAGATACGCAGTATTTT
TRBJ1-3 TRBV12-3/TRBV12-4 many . CASSRQSSRGNTIYF TGTGCCAGCAGCAGACAGTCGTCTAGGGGAAACACCATATATTTT
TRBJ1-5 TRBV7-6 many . CASSLALNQPQHF TGTGCCAGCAGCCTAGCTTTGAATCAGCCCCAGCATTTT
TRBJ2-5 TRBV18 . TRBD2 CASSPRSGVETQYF TGTGCCAGCTCACCAAGAAGCGGGGTAGAGACCCAGTACTTC
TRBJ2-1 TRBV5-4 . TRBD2 CASSLGRGDSYNEQFF TGTGCCAGCAGCTTAGGACGGGGGGACTCCTACAATGAGCAGTTCTTC
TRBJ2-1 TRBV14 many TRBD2 CASRPTSGVPFSSYNEQFF TGTGCCAGCAGACCTACTAGCGGGGTCCCTTTCAGCTCCTACAATGAGCAGTTCTTC
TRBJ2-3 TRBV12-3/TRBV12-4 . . CASRLGGSVGTQYF TGTGCCAGCAGACTGGGTGGGTCCGTCGGTACGCAGTATTTT
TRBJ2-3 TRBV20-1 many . CSARAPITTDTQYF TGCAGTGCTAGAGCCCCGATTACCACAGATACGCAGTATTTT
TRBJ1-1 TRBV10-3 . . CAISGTANTEAFF TGTGCCATCAGTGGGACGGCGAACACTGAAGCTTTCTTT
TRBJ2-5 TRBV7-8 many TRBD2 CASSSSSAGGLETQYF TGTGCCAGCAGCTCCTCATCGGCGGGGGGGCTAGAGACCCAGTACTTC
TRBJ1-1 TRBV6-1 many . CASSGEEKIVMRAEAFF TGTGCCAGCAGTGGGGAGGAGAAGATTGTGATGAGGGCTGAAGCTTTCTTT
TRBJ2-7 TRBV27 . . CASSLSIGSSYEQYF TGTGCCAGCAGTTTATCGATCGGTAGCTCCTACGAGCAGTACTTC
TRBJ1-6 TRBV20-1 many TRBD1 CSARDNRGNSPLHF TGCAGTGCTAGAGATAACAGGGGGAATTCACCCCTCCACTTT
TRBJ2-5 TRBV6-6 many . CASSQDGSQETQYF TGTGCCAGCAGCCAGGACGGGAGCCAAGAGACCCAGTACTTC
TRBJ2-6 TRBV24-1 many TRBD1 CATGSRDRASGANVLTF TGTGCCACCGGATCTAGGGACAGGGCCTCTGGGGCCAACGTCCTGACTTTC
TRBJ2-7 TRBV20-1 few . CSARRTVKDEQYF TGCAGTGCTAGACGGACAGTGAAGGACGAGCAGTACTTC
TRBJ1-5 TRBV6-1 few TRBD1 CASKQGALGNQPQHF TGTGCCAGCAAACAGGGGGCGTTGGGCAATCAGCCCCAGCATTTT
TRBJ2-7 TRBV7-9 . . CASSLVTASYEQYF TGTGCCAGCAGCTTAGTCACTGCCTCCTACGAGCAGTACTTC
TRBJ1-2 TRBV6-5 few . CASSYSRGALSYGYTF TGTGCCAGCAGTTACTCGAGGGGGGCGCTTAGCTATGGCTACACCTTC
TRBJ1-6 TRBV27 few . CASSLSRASTSPLHF TGTGCCAGCAGTTTATCGCGGGCGTCCACTTCACCCCTCCACTTT
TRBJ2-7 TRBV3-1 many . CASSPTPGYGGPTYEQYF TGTGCCAGCAGCCCTACTCCAGGATACGGGGGTCCAACCTACGAGCAGTACTTC
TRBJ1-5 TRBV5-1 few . CASSLGGASNQPQHF TGCGCCAGCAGCTTGGGAGGGGCTAGCAATCAGCCCCAGCATTTT
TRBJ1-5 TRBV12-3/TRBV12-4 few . CASSLGANQPQHF TGTGCCAGCAGTTTAGGGGCAAATCAGCCCCAGCATTTT
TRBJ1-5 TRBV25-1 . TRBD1 CASSATGDRQPQHF TGTGCCAGCAGTGCGACAGGGGACAGGCAGCCCCAGCATTTT
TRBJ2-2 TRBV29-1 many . CSVSNTGELFF TGCAGCGTGTCAAACACCGGGGAGCTGTTTTTT
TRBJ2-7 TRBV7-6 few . CASSLGDLDYEQYF TGTGCCAGCAGCTTAGGGGACCTGGACTACGAGCAGTACTTC
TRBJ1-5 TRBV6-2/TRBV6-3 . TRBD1 CASIRNGQGGQPQHF TGTGCCAGCATCCGCAACGGACAGGGAGGTCAGCCCCAGCATTTT
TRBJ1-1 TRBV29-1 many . CRAGDNTEAFF TGCAGGGCAGGCGACAACACTGAAGCTTTCTTT
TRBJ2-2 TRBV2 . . CASSATRQNTGELFF TGTGCCAGCAGTGCCACTAGACAAAACACCGGGGAGCTGTTTTTT
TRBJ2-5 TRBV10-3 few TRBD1 CAIKETGSETQYF TGTGCCATCAAAGAGACAGGGTCAGAGACCCAGTACTTC
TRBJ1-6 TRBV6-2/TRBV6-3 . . CASRTIMTGNNSPLHF TGTGCCAGCAGAACGATTATGACAGGAAATAATTCACCCCTCCACTTT
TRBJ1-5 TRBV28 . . CASSRDRPLGPQHF TGTGCCAGCAGTCGGGACCGTCCTCTCGGGCCCCAGCATTTT
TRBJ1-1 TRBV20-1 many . CSARWGTEAFF TGCAGTGCTAGATGGGGGACTGAAGCTTTCTTT
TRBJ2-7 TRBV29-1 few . CSVVSPSSSYEQYF TGCAGCGTTGTTTCACCCTCCTCCTCCTACGAGCAGTACTTC
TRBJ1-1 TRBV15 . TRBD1 CATSSQGVNTEAFF TGTGCCACCAGCTCGCAGGGGGTGAACACTGAAGCTTTCTTT
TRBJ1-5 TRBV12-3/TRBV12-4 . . CASSRTAPSQPQHF TGTGCCAGCAGCCGGACAGCCCCCAGTCAGCCCCAGCATTTT
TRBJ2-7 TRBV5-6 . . CASSLTNRATEQYF TGTGCCAGCAGCTTGACCAACAGGGCAACCGAGCAGTACTTC
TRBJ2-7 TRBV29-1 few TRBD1 CSVVYGTVPYEQYF TGCAGCGTTGTGTACGGGACAGTCCCCTACGAGCAGTACTTC
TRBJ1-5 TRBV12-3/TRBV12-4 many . CASTPGGFQPQHF TGTGCCAGCACCCCCGGCGGGTTTCAGCCCCAGCATTTT
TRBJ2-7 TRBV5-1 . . CASSLVAGAAYEQYF TGCGCCAGCAGCTTGGTAGCAGGGGCGGCCTACGAGCAGTACTTC
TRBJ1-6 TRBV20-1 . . CSALLSVENSPLHF TGCAGTGCGTTGCTGAGTGTGGAGAATTCACCCCTCCACTTT
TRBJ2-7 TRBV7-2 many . CASSTRSGQQYF TGTGCCAGCAGCACTCGCAGCGGACAACAGTACTTC
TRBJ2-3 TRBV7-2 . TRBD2 CASSRQLAGGAATQYF TGTGCCAGCAGCCGCCAACTAGCGGGGGGTGCGGCCACGCAGTATTTT